Listed here are 25 T cell receptor beta chains from one sample, sequenced in a study of T-cell memory formation after mild COVID-19 (dated by TCRdb to the early 2020s). Library preparation used 5' RACE. The sequencing machine was an Illumina NovaSeq 6000. Using fastp trimming at Q25 and MiXCR clonotype assembly, TCRdb reanalyzed the public sequencing data and kept in-frame beta chains. Rows are unified per CDR3 protein, each entry keeping the most common DNA and genes. The sample includes some 320,000 distinct CDR3 sequences, with approximately 14% observed a single time. The ten top clones hold 21% of the sample. Sequenced input: PBMCs or a T cell subset sorted from them (not recorded which). The receptor source for this set is a man aged 18 to 35 who had mild COVID-19 (a few samples of this study predate the infection). The sample titles of this study are shuffled in the database, so cell type and time point are left out; the donor was told from shared clones.

The chain is built from TRBV18 and TRBJ1-3; no definite D call. This CDR3 comprises 14 residues. V lost 6 bases to trimming and J lost 0 bases, with 9 bases between them. Germline CDR1 and CDR2: KGHSH and LQKENI. The CDR3 loop reads CASSSTDSGNTIYF. The CDR3 nucleotides are TGTGCCAGCTCGTCCACAGACTCTGGAAACACCATATATTTT. The whole variable domain, filled in from reference TRBV18 and TRBJ1-3, reads NAGVMQNPRHLVRRRGQEARLRCSPMKGHSHVYWYRQLPEEGLKFMVYLQKENIIDESGMPKERFSAEFPKEGPSILRIQQVVRGDSAAYFCASSSTDSGNTIYFGEGSWLTVV.

The chain links TRBV3-1 to TRBJ2-7; TRBD2 is a possible D gene (6 bases). Trimming took off 4 bases at V and 4 bases at J, with 14 bases between the two ends. The germline V gene encodes CDR1 LGHDT and CDR2 YNNKEL (reference sequence). CDR3 size: 14 residues. This CDR3 is CASSLNVGLYEQYF. CDR3 nucleotide sequence: TGTGCCAGCAGCCTCAACGTCGGACTATACGAGCAGTACTTC.

This clonotype was detected a few times. This sequence joins TRBV9 and TRBJ2-1; D is ambiguous. The CDR3 extends over 15 amino acids. Looked up from germline, CDR1 is SGDLS and CDR2 is YYNGEE. The ends were cut back, 4 bases at V and 0 bases at J, with 11 bases in the middle. The CDR3 DNA reads as TGTGCCAGCAGCCGATTCATGAGCTCCTACAATGAGCAGTTCTTC. This gives the protein CASSRFMSSYNEQFF.

The chain has TRBV7-2 and TRBJ2-2; D may match TRBD1 or TRBD2 (5 bases each). Between the trimmed V and J ends, which lost 4 bases and 7 bases, there was a span of 13 bases. The germline CDR1 and CDR2 sequences are SGHTA and FQGNSA. This CDR3 has 14 amino acids. CDR3 loop: CASSSRDGSGELFF. The CDR3 DNA reads as TGTGCCAGCAGCTCCCGGGACGGAAGCGGGGAGCTGTTTTTT.

V and J are TRBV7-8 and TRBJ2-2; D possibly corresponds to TRBD2 (6 bases). This CDR3 is built from 15 residues. The V end was cut by 4 bases, the J end by 5 bases, with 14 bases between. Germline loops: CDR1 SGHVS, CDR2 FQNEAQ. The CDR3 loop reads CASSSIWGETGELFF. The CDR3 nucleotides read TGTGCCAGCAGCTCCATATGGGGGGAAACCGGGGAGCTGTTTTTT.

This clonotype has a handful of counts. V gene TRBV20-1 combines with J gene TRBJ1-6; D is ambiguous. Trimming left V 7 bases short and J 1 base short, with 14 bases between. The germline V gene encodes CDR1 DFQATT and CDR2 SNEGSKA (reference sequence). This CDR3 comprises 15 residues. The CDR3 nucleotides read TGCAGTGTGGGCGTGCTAAGGTCCTATAATTCACCCCTCCACTTT. It codes for CSVGVLRSYNSPLHF.

The sample holds a few counts of this clonotype. V is TRBV5-1 and J is TRBJ2-3, with TRBD2 identical over 8 bases. CDR1 and CDR2 (germline): SGHRS, YFSETQ. The CDR3 extends over 16 amino acids. Trimming at V came to 0 bases and at J to 4 bases, leaving 7 bases not matched to a gene. DNA for the CDR3: TGCGCCAGCAGCTTGGCCCTCGGGGGGGCCTCAGATACGCAGTATTTT. Protein sequence: CASSLALGGASDTQYF.

In this sample, this clonotype turned up a few times. The V gene is TRBV6-1, the J gene TRBJ2-2, with a possible D match to TRBD2 (5 bases). The V and J ends lost 10 bases and 5 bases respectively, with 23 bases between them. The CDR3 runs to 16 residues. Germline lookup yields CDR1 MNHNS and CDR2 SASEGT. For the CDR3, the DNA is TGTGCCATCCCCAAGCGGCGGCCCCTGGAGACCGGGGAGCTGTTTTTT. This gives the protein CAIPKRRPLETGELFF.

This chain links TRBV7-2 with TRBJ2-7, with D uncertain. V lost 1 base to trimming and J lost 2 bases, with 12 bases between them. The germline V gene has CDR1 SGHTA and CDR2 FQGNSA. The CDR3 length is 15 residues. CDR3 DNA sequence: TGTGCCAGCAGCTTAGGTAGTATGTGGGCCTACGAGCAGTACTTC. This translates into CASSLGSMWAYEQYF.

The V call is TRBV5-1, the J call TRBJ1-1, with D perhaps TRBD1 (6 bases). Trimming pared 4 bases from V and 1 base from J, leaving 11 bases between. The CDR3 is 14 amino acids. Germline CDR1 reads SGHRS; CDR2 reads YFSETQ. CDR3 residues: CASSTWTANTEAFF. CDR3 in DNA: TGCGCCAGCAGCACATGGACAGCGAACACTGAAGCTTTCTTT.

The V gene is TRBV20-1, the J gene TRBJ2-4; possible D gene TRBD2, 6 bases. The CDR3 is 15 residues long. Between the trimmed V and J ends, which lost 3 bases and 0 bases, there was a span of 12 bases. Germline lookup yields CDR1 DFQATT and CDR2 SNEGSKA (reference sequence). The CDR3 loop reads CSASTGGLAKNIQYF. CDR3 in DNA: TGCAGTGCTAGTACCGGGGGACTAGCCAAAAACATTCAGTACTTC.

This sequence joins TRBV12-3 or TRBV12-4 and TRBJ2-4; D is unclear. The CDR3 is 15 amino acids. The V gene lost 3 bases and the J gene lost 0 bases, with 9 bases spanning the gap. In nucleotides, the CDR3 is TGTGCCAGCAGTTTTGGCCACGGAGCCAAAAACATTCAGTACTTC. It translates to CASSFGHGAKNIQYF.

This rearrangement joins TRBV2 to TRBJ1-2; 7 bases fit TRBD1. Germline V gene sequence: CDR1 SNHLY, CDR2 FYNNEI. Unmatched junction bases numbered 23, after V lost 10 bases and J lost 6 bases. This CDR3 contains 17 residues. The CDR3 here is CATRGALTSHPLNGYTF. CDR3 DNA: TGTGCCACCAGGGGGGCGTTGACTTCGCACCCCTTGAATGGCTACACCTTC.

This clonotype has a handful of counts. J is TRBJ1-3 and V is TRBV7-2; unclear D gene. The CDR3 extends over 14 amino acids. Trimming cost V 7 bases and J 7 bases, with 17 bases left between them. Germline loops: CDR1 SGHTA, CDR2 FQGNSA. The CDR3 protein is CASKRSPAGNTIYF. The DNA of the CDR3 is TGTGCCAGCAAGCGCTCCCCGGCGGGTAACACCATATATTTT.

This clonotype was found a few times. The rearrangement joins TRBV12-3 or TRBV12-4 to TRBJ1-2; possibly TRBD1 for D (5 bases). This CDR3 has 13 amino acids. Trimming cost V 2 bases and J 7 bases, with 11 bases left between them. The DNA for the CDR3 is TGTGCCAGCAGTTTACGAAACGGGGCTGGCTACACCTTC. Amino acid sequence: CASSLRNGAGYTF.

The rearrangement uses TRBV5-1 and TRBJ2-2, with D possibly TRBD2 on 5 matching bases. Trimming shortened V by 0 bases and J by 3 bases, and 12 bases separated the two germline ends. Germline CDR1 SGHRS, CDR2 YFSETQ. The CDR3 consists of 16 residues. CDR3 sequence (DNA): TGCGCCAGCAGCTTGGCCTGGCTAGCTGACACCGGGGAGCTGTTTTTT. Its translation is CASSLAWLADTGELFF. The whole variable domain, remainder taken from reference TRBV5-1 and TRBJ2-2, is KAGVTQTPRYLIKTRGQQVTLSCSPISGHRSVSWYQQTPGQGLQFLFEYFSETQRNKGNFPGRFSGRQFSNSRSEMNVSTLELGDSALYLCASSLAWLADTGELFFGEGSRLTVL.

The chain uses TRBV6-5 and TRBJ2-3, with 10 bases fitting TRBD2. The germline CDR1 and CDR2 sequences are MNHEY and SVGAGI. Trimming removed 6 bases from V and 1 base from J; junction bases left unmatched: 7. There are 16 residues in the CDR3. The CDR3 coding sequence is TGTGCCAGCAGCCGGGGGACTAGCGCGGGCACAGATACGCAGTATTTT. Protein sequence: CASSRGTSAGTDTQYF.

This clonotype came up many times. J is TRBJ2-4 and V is TRBV7-9, with 7 bases lining up with TRBD1. CDR3 length: 17 amino acids. Germline-derived CDR1 and CDR2 are SEHNR and FQNEAQ (reference sequence). Trimming cost V 4 bases and J 2 bases; bases outside gene matches: 11. The CDR3 DNA follows: TGTGCCAGCAGCTCCAAGCTCGAGGGGGCGCCCAAAAACATTCAGTACTTC. Residues: CASSSKLEGAPKNIQYF.

The chain uses TRBV6-6 and TRBJ2-1; D not certain. This CDR3 has 15 amino acids. The V gene's germline CDR1 is MNHNY and CDR2 SVGAGI (reference sequence). V lost 6 bases and J 3 bases, leaving 15 bases between the germline ends. CDR3 in DNA: TGTGCCAGCAGGCTCCGGGCGGTAGGCTACAATGAGCAGTTCTTC. Protein sequence: CASRLRAVGYNEQFF.

V gene TRBV12-3 or TRBV12-4 combines with J gene TRBJ1-1; D is unclear. The V gene lost 6 bases and the J gene lost 9 bases, with 8 bases spanning the gap. The CDR3 loop spans 10 amino acids. DNA for the CDR3: TGTGCCAGCAGGGCCCGAAAAGCTTTCTTT. It encodes CASRARKAFF.

This clonotype was counted only a few times. The CDR3 loop is CATSDSPGAGADTQYF. CDR3 in DNA: TGTGCCACCAGTGATTCTCCGGGGGCCGGGGCAGATACGCAGTATTTT. The V call is TRBV24-1, the J call TRBJ2-3; possibly TRBD1 or TRBD2 for D (6 bases each). Germline values: CDR1 KGHDR, CDR2 SFDVKD. The CDR3 length is 16 residues. Trimming stripped 2 bases from V and 4 bases from J, with 15 bases between.

The sample holds a few counts of this clonotype. The CDR3 nucleotides are TGTGCCAGCAGCAGTCCGGGGGTTGGCTATGGCTACACCTTC. Its translation: CASSSPGVGYGYTF. The chain employs TRBV7-2 and TRBJ1-2; TRBD1 might be the D (5 bases). Trimming took off 5 bases at V and 4 bases at J, with 14 bases between the two ends. CDR3 length: 14 amino acids. Germline lookup yields CDR1 SGHTA and CDR2 FQGNSA.

Only a few counts were recorded for this clonotype. This chain joins TRBV9 and TRBJ2-2; TRBD1 agrees at 11 bases. Unmatched junction bases numbered 7, after V lost 3 bases and J lost 6 bases. This CDR3 contains 16 residues. Germline CDR1 SGDLS, CDR2 YYNGEE. CDR3: CASSAPDRGLSGELFF. DNA of the CDR3: TGTGCCAGCAGCGCACCGGACAGGGGGCTCTCCGGGGAGCTGTTTTTT.

The table lists this clonotype with a few counts. V usage is TRBV6-5 and J usage is TRBJ1-2; TRBD1 aligns across 7 bases. The germline V gene encodes CDR1 MNHEY and CDR2 SVGAGI. V lost 5 bases and J lost 5; bases outside the gene matches: 11. The CDR3 extends over 15 amino acids. DNA for the CDR3: TGTGCCAGCAGTCTCACGCCCGGGACAGCTTATGGCTACACCTTC. It codes for CASSLTPGTAYGYTF.

V usage is TRBV24-1 and J usage is TRBJ2-5, with D perhaps given as TRBD1 or TRBD2 (5 bases each). CDR1 and CDR2 (germline): KGHDR, SFDVKD. V lost 4 bases and J lost 9, with 14 bases in between. CDR3 size: 13 residues. The CDR3 nucleotides are TGTGCCACCAGTGAAGGCAGGGAGTCCGCCCAGTACTTC. This encodes CATSEGRESAQYF.